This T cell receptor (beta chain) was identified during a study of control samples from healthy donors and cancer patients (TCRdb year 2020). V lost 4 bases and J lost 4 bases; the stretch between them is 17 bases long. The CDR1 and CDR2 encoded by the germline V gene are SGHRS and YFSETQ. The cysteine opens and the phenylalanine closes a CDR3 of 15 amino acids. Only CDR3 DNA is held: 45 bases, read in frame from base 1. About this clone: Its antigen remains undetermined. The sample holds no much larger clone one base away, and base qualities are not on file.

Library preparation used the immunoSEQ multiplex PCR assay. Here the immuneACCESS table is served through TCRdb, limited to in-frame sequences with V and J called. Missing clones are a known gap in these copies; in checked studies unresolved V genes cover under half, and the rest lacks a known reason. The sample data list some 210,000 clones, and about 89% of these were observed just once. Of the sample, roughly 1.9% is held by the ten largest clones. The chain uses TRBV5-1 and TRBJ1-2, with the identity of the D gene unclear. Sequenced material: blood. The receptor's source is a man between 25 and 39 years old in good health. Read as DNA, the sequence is TGCGCCAGCAGCCTTACCCTATCGGCGGGCTATGGCTACACCTTC. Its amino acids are CASSLTLSAGYGYTF.